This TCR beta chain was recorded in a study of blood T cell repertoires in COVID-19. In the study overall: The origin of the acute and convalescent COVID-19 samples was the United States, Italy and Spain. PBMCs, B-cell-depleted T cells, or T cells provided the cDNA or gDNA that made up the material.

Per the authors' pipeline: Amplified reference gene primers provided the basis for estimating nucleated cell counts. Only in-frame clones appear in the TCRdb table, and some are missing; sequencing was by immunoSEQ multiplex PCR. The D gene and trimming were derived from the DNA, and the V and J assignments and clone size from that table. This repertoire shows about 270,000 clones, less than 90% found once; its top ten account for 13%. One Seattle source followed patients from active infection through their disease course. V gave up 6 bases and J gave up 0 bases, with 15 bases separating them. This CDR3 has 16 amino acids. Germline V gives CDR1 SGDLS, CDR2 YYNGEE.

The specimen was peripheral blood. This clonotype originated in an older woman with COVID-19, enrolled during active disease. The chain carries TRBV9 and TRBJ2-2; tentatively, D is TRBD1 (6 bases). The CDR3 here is CASTPIGGPNTGELFF. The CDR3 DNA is TGTGCCAGCACCCCTATTGGGGGCCCGAACACCGGGGAGCTGTTTTTT.